The 21 T cell receptor beta chains below were found in one sample sequenced in a study of identical twins. One entry per CDR3 protein results from TCRdb running MiXCR on the 5' RACE reads. The profile shows 200,000 to 300,000 distinct CDR3 sequences, approximately 10% of them singletons. The sequenced sample consisted of memory T cells sorted from blood. The receptor set was obtained from a man aged 50-59 years in good health.

In its sample, this clonotype was seen many times. V gene TRBV18 combines with J gene TRBJ1-2; the match to TRBD1 covers 9 bases. CDR1 is KGHSH, CDR2 LQKENI, per germline. CDR3 length equals 14 residues. V shed 3 bases, J shed 4 bases, and the junction held 3 bases outside the gene matches. The CDR3 DNA reads as TGTGCCAGCTCACCGGAGGGACAGGGCTATGGCTACACCTTC. Translating gives CASSPEGQGYGYTF. The complete variable domain, with remaining parts taken from reference TRBV18 and TRBJ1-2, reads NAGVMQNPRHLVRRRGQEARLRCSPMKGHSHVYWYRQLPEEGLKFMVYLQKENIIDESGMPKERFSAEFPKEGPSILRIQQVVRGDSAAYFCASSPEGQGYGYTFGSGTRLTVV.

On this clonotype itself: The junction differs from germline at one of its ends, possibly a read error. The chain couples TRBV20-1 to TRBJ2-1; 10 bases are shared with TRBD2. CDR3 length: 17 residues. Germline assignment: CDR1 DFQATT and CDR2 SNEGSKA (reference sequence). CDR3: CRATRGGTSDSYNEQFF. CDR3 nucleotides: TGCAGGGCTACCAGGGGCGGGACTAGCGACTCCTACAATGAGCAGTTCTTC.

The CDR3 coding sequence is TGTGCCAGCGGGGACAGGGCGACCTCTGGGGCCAACGTCCTGACTTTC. Translation gives CASGDRATSGANVLTF. This chain connects TRBV3-1 to TRBJ2-6; 9 nucleotides line up with TRBD1. Germline trimming cut 8 bases from V and 0 bases from J; bases unmatched to any gene: 5. Germline V gene data show CDR1 as LGHDT and CDR2 as YNNKEL (reference sequence). This CDR3 comprises 16 residues.

This chain connects TRBV28 to TRBJ2-7, with 11 bases that match TRBD2. Per germline, CDR1 MDHEN and CDR2 SYDVKM. This CDR3 region has 16 residues. V lost 7 bases, J lost 6 bases, and 14 bases stayed unmatched. In DNA, the CDR3 is TGTGCCAGCAAAGCCTACGGACTAGCGGGCGTCCCCGAGCAGTACTTC. Translating gives CASKAYGLAGVPEQYF.

This clonotype was counted ten times or more. The chain joins TRBV6-5 to TRBJ2-7; possibly TRBD2 for D (5 bases). Germline V gene lookup returns CDR1 MNHEY and CDR2 SVGAGI. Deletions cut 0 bases from V and 3 bases from J, with 12 bases between. The CDR3 spans 15 residues. The DNA for the CDR3 is TGTGCCAGCAGTTACTCGAGCCTGGGGAGCTACGAGCAGTACTTC. It codes for CASSYSSLGSYEQYF.

The genes are TRBV6-1 and TRBJ2-7, with 9 bases fitting TRBD1. J gave up 4 bases and V 6 bases, and 7 bases lay outside the gene matches. The CDR3 has 14 residues. CDR1 is MNHNS, CDR2 SASEGT, per germline. CDR3 sequence reads: CASSIGQGSYEQYF. In nucleotides, the CDR3 is TGTGCCAGCAGCATTGGACAGGGGTCGTACGAGCAGTACTTC.

In this sample, this clonotype turned up many times. V is TRBV29-1 and J is TRBJ2-5, with 8 positions matching TRBD1. Germline V CDR1 and CDR2: SQVTM, ANQGSEA. V was clipped by 4 bases and J by 4 bases; unmatched bases: 8. The CDR3 has 14 residues. The CDR3 DNA is TGCAGCGTTGGGATGTACGGGACAGGAGAGACCCAGTACTTC. Translated: CSVGMYGTGETQYF.

This clonotype appeared a few times. The chain links TRBV5-1 to TRBJ2-7, with TRBD2 identical over 9 bases. The CDR3 runs to 15 residues. In germline, CDR1 is SGHRS, CDR2 YFSETQ. V lost 7 bases to trimming and J lost 5 bases; unmatched junction nucleotides: 13. This chain's CDR3 is CASCPWASGANEQYF. Here the CDR3 DNA reads TGCGCCAGCTGTCCCTGGGCTAGCGGGGCTAACGAGCAGTACTTC. Together with reference TRBV5-1 and TRBJ2-7, the CDR3 gives the full variable domain: KAGVTQTPRYLIKTRGQQVTLSCSPISGHRSVSWYQQTPGQGLQFLFEYFSETQRNKGNFPGRFSGRQFSNSRSEMNVSTLELGDSALYLCASCPWASGANEQYFGPGTRLTVT.

This clonotype was observed many times. V and J are TRBV5-1 and TRBJ2-3; the match to TRBD1 covers 9 bases. CDR1 and CDR2 from the germline V gene are SGHRS and YFSETQ. The CDR3 consists of 14 residues. J gave up 2 bases and V 7 bases, and 5 bases lay outside the gene matches. Written as DNA, the CDR3 is TGCGCCAGCCGGACAGGGGAATACACAGATACGCAGTATTTT. Its protein product is CASRTGEYTDTQYF. The variable domain in full, with the rest retrieved from reference TRBV5-1 and TRBJ2-3, is KAGVTQTPRYLIKTRGQQVTLSCSPISGHRSVSWYQQTPGQGLQFLFEYFSETQRNKGNFPGRFSGRQFSNSRSEMNVSTLELGDSALYLCASRTGEYTDTQYFGPGTRLTVL.

The chain combines TRBV28 with TRBJ2-2, with TRBD2 matching 11 bases. Germline V gene sequence: CDR1 MDHEN, CDR2 SYDVKM. V was pared by 3 bases and J by 6 bases, with 6 bases of the junction left unmatched. The CDR3 contains 16 residues. The CDR3 DNA follows: TGTGCCAGCAGTTTTTTATTAGCGGGGGGGCCCGGGGAGCTGTTTTTT. This gives the protein CASSFLLAGGPGELFF.

This clonotype appeared a few times. The rearrangement uses TRBV7-2 and TRBJ2-6; D may match TRBD1 or TRBD2 (5 bases each). This CDR3 region has 15 residues. The germline V gene has CDR1 SGHTA and CDR2 FQGNSA. Trimming removed 6 bases from V and 3 bases from J, with 12 bases in between. CDR3 DNA: TGTGCCAGCAGTCAAGACAGCGGTGGGGCCAACGTCCTGACTTTC. Translation: CASSQDSGGANVLTF. Based on the CDR3 plus reference TRBV7-2 and TRBJ2-6, the full variable domain is GAGVSQSPSNKVTEKGKDVELRCDPISGHTALYWYRQSLGQGLEFLIYFQGNSAPDKSGLPSDRFSAERTGGSVSTLTIQRTQQEDSAVYLCASSQDSGGANVLTFGAGSRLTVL.

This chain links TRBV30 with TRBJ2-1; 11 bases agree with TRBD2. J gave up 7 bases and V 4 bases, and 0 bases lay outside the gene matches. CDR1 is GTSNPN and CDR2 is SVGIG in the germline V gene (reference sequence). This CDR3 comprises 12 residues. The CDR3 DNA is TGTGCCTGGATAGCGGGAGGGAATGAGCAGTTCTTC. Its protein product is CAWIAGGNEQFF.

Comment on this clonotype: This clone may be a read error of a much larger clone one base away. The gene calls are TRBV12-3 or TRBV12-4 and TRBJ1-2, with D perhaps TRBD1 (6 bases). The CDR3 length is 12 residues. The CDR3 reads CASSGTSYGYPF. The CDR3 coding sequence is TGTGCCAGCAGCGGGACAAGCTATGGCTACCCCTTC.

This clonotype was found many times. The V gene is TRBV20-1, the J gene TRBJ2-1; D gene uncertain. V lost 2 bases and J lost 1, with 15 bases in between. The CDR3 contains 16 residues. CDR1 is DFQATT, CDR2 SNEGSKA, per germline (reference sequence). The CDR3 DNA reads TGCAGTGCTAGACCAAGGACCCGTAGATCCTACAATGAGCAGTTCTTC. Translating gives CSARPRTRRSYNEQFF.

V usage is TRBV5-1 and J usage is TRBJ2-1; TRBD1 or TRBD2 may be the D gene (6 bases each). Germline CDR1 SGHRS, CDR2 YFSETQ. The CDR3 consists of 16 residues. V lost 0 bases, J lost 1 base, and 11 bases lay in between. In DNA form, the CDR3 reads TGCGCCAGCAGCTTGGCCGGGGGCGCGTCCTACAATGAGCAGTTCTTC. It translates to CASSLAGGASYNEQFF.

This clonotype has just a few counts. The CDR3 DNA reads TGTGCCAGCAGCAACGGGGGTGCTAGCGGGGGGACAGATACGCAGTATTTT. This encodes CASSNGGASGGTDTQYF. The V gene is TRBV7-6, the J gene TRBJ2-3, with TRBD2 identical over 11 bases. CDR3 length: 17 amino acids. Germline trimming cut 5 bases from V and 3 bases from J; bases unmatched to any gene: 10. Germline values: CDR1 SGHVS, CDR2 FNYEAQ.

This clonotype appeared a few times. The chain carries TRBV9 and TRBJ1-6; D not certain. Trimming took 0 bases from V and 6 from J, leaving 7 bases between them. The CDR3 length is 14 residues. Germline CDR1 reads SGDLS; CDR2 reads YYNGEE. The CDR3 DNA reads TGTGCCAGCAGCGTAGAGGCGGGTAATTCACCCCTCCACTTT. It specifies CASSVEAGNSPLHF. Supplemented by reference TRBV9 and TRBJ1-6, the full variable domain reads DSGVTQTPKHLITATGQRVTLRCSPRSGDLSVYWYQQSLDQGLQFLIQYYNGEERAKGNILERFSAQQFPDLHSELNLSSLELGDSALYFCASSVEAGNSPLHFGNGTRLTVT.

There are a few counts of this clonotype. J is TRBJ2-2 and V is TRBV24-1, with 10 bases matching TRBD1. The V gene's germline CDR1 is KGHDR and CDR2 SFDVKD. V lost 5 bases to trimming and J lost 3 bases; unmatched junction nucleotides: 5. The CDR3 is 16 residues long. In DNA form, the CDR3 reads TGTGCCACCAGTGCTAGGGACAGGGGAGACACCGGGGAGCTGTTTTTT. Translated, it gives CATSARDRGDTGELFF.

This clonotype was seen more than once but under ten times. The chain couples TRBV28 to TRBJ1-3; D gene ambiguous. From germline, CDR1 is MDHEN and CDR2 SYDVKM. V gave up 5 bases and J gave up 4 bases, with 6 bases separating them. The CDR3 runs 12 residues. CDR3 in DNA: TGTGCCAGCAGTATCAGGGGAAACACCATATATTTT. Its protein product is CASSIRGNTIYF.

DNA for the CDR3: TGTGCCAGCAGTTCACGGGGCCCGGAGACCCAGTACTTC. This encodes CASSSRGPETQYF. The chain carries TRBV6-2 or TRBV6-3 and TRBJ2-5, with D possibly called TRBD1 or TRBD2 (5 bases each). The germline V gene has CDR1 MNHEY and CDR2 SVGEGT. The CDR3 length is 13 residues. The V and J ends lost 4 bases and 5 bases respectively, with 11 bases between them.

This clonotype was counted ten times or more. DNA for the CDR3: TGCGCCAGCAGCTTGGAAGATGAAAAACTGTTTTTT. Translation gives CASSLEDEKLFF. The rearrangement links TRBV5-1 to TRBJ1-4; D is uncertain. The CDR3 runs 12 residues. V was cut by 0 bases and J by 6 bases, with 3 bases left in between. Germline V lookup: CDR1 SGHRS, CDR2 YFSETQ.